This TCR beta chain was sequenced for a study of OX40 agonist ivuxolimab in advanced cancers. Study results and limitations: The authors did not determine the antigen specificity of the expanded peripheral T cells.

V dropped 4 bases and J dropped 4; count of bases not matched to a gene: 6. Per germline, CDR1 LNHNV and CDR2 YYDKDF (reference sequence). The CDR3 is 16 residues long. For this clone: No antigen is known for it.

The data were produced by immunoSEQ multiplex PCR, yet TCRdb's version contains in-frame clones alone and is incomplete. This table holds about 29,000 clones, approximately 91% found once. The chain uses TRBV15 and TRBJ2-6, with 8 nucleotides matching TRBD1. The specimen comprised CD4+ or CD8+ T cells sorted from blood, sampled in a trial of the OX40 agonist ivuxolimab. This TCR was recovered from an adult with an advanced solid tumor such as melanoma, head and neck, liver or kidney cancer. For the CDR3, the DNA is TGTGCCACCAGCACCCGGACAGGGACCGGGGCCAACGTCCTGACTTTC. Its protein product is CATSTRTGTGANVLTF.